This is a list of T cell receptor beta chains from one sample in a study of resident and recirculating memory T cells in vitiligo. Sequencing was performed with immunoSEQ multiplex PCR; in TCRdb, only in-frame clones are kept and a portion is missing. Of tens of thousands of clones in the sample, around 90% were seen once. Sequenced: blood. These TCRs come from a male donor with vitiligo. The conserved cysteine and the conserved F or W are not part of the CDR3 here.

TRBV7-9,ASSDTSGRSYNEQF
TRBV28,ASSFREQY
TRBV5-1,ASSLGGRFGDTQY
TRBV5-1,ASRRTASGYEQY
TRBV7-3,ASSPRGLAGGNEQF
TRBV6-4,ASSDGTSGTNEQF
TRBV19,ATRPGGKTQY
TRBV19,ASSIFGGRYEQY
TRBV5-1,ASSLTFQETQY
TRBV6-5,ASSSGFGQPQH